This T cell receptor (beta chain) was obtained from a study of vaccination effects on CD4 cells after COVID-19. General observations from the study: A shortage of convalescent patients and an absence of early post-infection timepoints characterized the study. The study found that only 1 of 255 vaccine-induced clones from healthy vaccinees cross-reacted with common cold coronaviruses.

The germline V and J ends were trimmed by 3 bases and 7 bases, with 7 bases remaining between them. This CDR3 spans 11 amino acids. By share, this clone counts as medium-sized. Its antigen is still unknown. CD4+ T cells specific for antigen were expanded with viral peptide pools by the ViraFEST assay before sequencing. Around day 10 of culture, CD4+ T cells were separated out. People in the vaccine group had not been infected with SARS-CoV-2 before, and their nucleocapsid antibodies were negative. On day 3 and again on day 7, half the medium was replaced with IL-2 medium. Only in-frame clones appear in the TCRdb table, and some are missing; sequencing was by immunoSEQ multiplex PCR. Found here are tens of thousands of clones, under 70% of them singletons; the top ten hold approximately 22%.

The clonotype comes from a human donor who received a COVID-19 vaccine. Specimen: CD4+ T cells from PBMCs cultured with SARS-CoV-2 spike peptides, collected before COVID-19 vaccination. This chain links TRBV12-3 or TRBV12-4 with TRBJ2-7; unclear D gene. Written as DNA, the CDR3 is TGTGCCAGCAGTTTTGGTTGGGAGCAGTACTTC. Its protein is CASSFGWEQYF.